A single sample is the source of the 20 T cell receptor beta chains below, sequenced in a study of prognosis after radiotherapy for stage I lung cancer. Genomic DNA yielded TCR beta CDR3, amplified by two-round multiplex PCR. Gene-specific primers for each TRBV and TRBJ gene drove first-round PCR. TCRdb itself ran the multiplex PCR reads through MiXCR, one entry per CDR3 protein. The table includes tens of thousands of distinct CDR3 sequences, approximately 42% detected once. The sequencing used PBMCs, collected before or after stereotactic body radiation therapy (not recorded which). Receptor source: a donor aged 50 or older with non-small cell lung cancer.

A remark on this clonotype: This sequence is one base from a far larger clone and is likely a read error. The V call is TRBV13, the J call TRBJ2-2; a weak D match, TRBD1 (6 bases). The germline V gene has CDR1 PRHDT and CDR2 FYEKMQ (reference sequence). The CDR3 loop spans 16 amino acids. In DNA, the CDR3 is TGCGCCAGCAGCCCAATCGACAGGCGGCAGGTCGGGGAGCTGTTTTTT. Its protein is CASSPIDRRQVGELFF.

The table lists this clonotype with many counts. This chain links TRBV11-3 with TRBJ2-7; D possibly matches TRBD1 or TRBD2 (5 bases each). CDR3 length equals 13 residues. The germline V gene encodes CDR1 SGHNT and CDR2 YENEEA. V lost 4 bases, J lost 4 bases, and 11 bases lay in between. This chain's CDR3 is CASSWDATYEQYF. The CDR3 DNA follows: TGTGCCAGCAGCTGGGACGCAACTTACGAGCAGTACTTC.

The chain links TRBV28 to TRBJ1-2, with D unclear. The CDR3 length is 13 residues. Germline CDR1 reads MDHEN; CDR2 reads SYDVKM. Trimming left V 7 bases short and J 4 bases short, with 13 bases between. The chain's CDR3 is CASMSGQFYGYTF. CDR3 nucleotides: TGTGCCAGCATGAGTGGGCAGTTCTATGGCTACACCTTC.

This clonotype was found many times. The rearrangement uses TRBV6-2 or TRBV6-3 and TRBJ2-7; D is possibly TRBD1 (6 bases). The CDR3 contains 16 residues. Trimming removed 6 bases at V and 2 bases at J, with 20 bases between. The germline V gene has CDR1 MNHEY and CDR2 SVGEGT. The chain's CDR3 is CASSQTARGLAYEQYF. The CDR3 region has the DNA TGTGCCAGCAGCCAGACGGCCAGGGGCCTCGCCTACGAGCAGTACTTC.

This clonotype came up a few times. Mismatch with germline at one junction end may stem from a read error. The chain has TRBV6-2 or TRBV6-3 and TRBJ2-3; TRBD2 agrees at 13 bases. The V gene's germline CDR1 is MNHEY and CDR2 SVGEGT. The CDR3 extends over 19 amino acids. The CDR3 reads CASKPEPSTSGRATDMQYF. CDR3 DNA sequence: TGTGCCAGCAAACCAGAACCGAGTACTAGCGGGAGGGCCACAGATATGCAGTATTTT.

This clonotype came up many times. This rearrangement joins TRBV28 to TRBJ1-5, with TRBD1 identical over 9 bases. The V gene's germline CDR1 is MDHEN and CDR2 SYDVKM. CDR3 length equals 16 residues. J was trimmed by 1 base and V by 6 bases; bases with no gene match: 7. As DNA, the CDR3 is TGTGCCAGCAGGCCTAGACAGGGGGAAAGCAATCAGCCCCAGCATTTT. It codes for CASRPRQGESNQPQHF.

The chain links TRBV27 to TRBJ2-7; a weak D match, TRBD1 (5 bases). The CDR3 loop spans 14 amino acids. Trimming took 9 bases from V and 0 from J, leaving 15 bases between them. In germline, CDR1 is MNHEY, CDR2 SMNVEV (reference sequence). CDR3 amino acids: CARRAQGTSYEQYF. CDR3 DNA sequence: TGTGCCAGAAGGGCGCAGGGAACCTCCTACGAGCAGTACTTC.

This clonotype occurred many times. The V call is TRBV6-1, the J call TRBJ2-6; no firm D call. Germline lookup yields CDR1 MNHNS and CDR2 SASEGT. Trimming took 6 bases from V and 2 from J, leaving 11 bases between them. The CDR3 contains 15 residues. This chain's CDR3 is CASSSEATGANVLTF. CDR3 in DNA: TGTGCCAGCAGCTCCGAGGCTACTGGGGCCAACGTCCTGACTTTC.

This chain connects TRBV20-1 to TRBJ2-5; a weak D match, TRBD2 (5 bases). The CDR3 loop spans 14 amino acids. The germline V gene encodes CDR1 DFQATT and CDR2 SNEGSKA (reference sequence). Trimming removed 1 base from V and 5 bases from J, with 14 bases in between. CDR3 sequence: CSARAGEFKETQYF. The CDR3 nucleotides are TGCAGTGCTAGAGCCGGGGAGTTCAAGGAGACCCAGTACTTC.

This clonotype came up many times. The rearrangement links TRBV5-1 to TRBJ2-1; tentatively, D is TRBD2 (5 bases). This CDR3 contains 14 residues. Per germline, CDR1 SGHRS and CDR2 YFSETQ. V was cut by 0 bases and J by 7 bases, with 11 bases left in between. CDR3 amino acids: CASSLGARENEQFF. Written as DNA, the CDR3 is TGCGCCAGCAGCTTGGGAGCGAGGGAGAATGAGCAGTTCTTC.

This clonotype occurred a few times. The V gene is TRBV12-3 or TRBV12-4, the J gene TRBJ2-3; D remains ambiguous. There are 14 residues in the CDR3. V was clipped by 2 bases and J by 2 bases, with 8 bases between them. The CDR3 DNA follows: TGTGCCAGCAGTTTAAGTCAGGTCACAGATACGCAGTATTTT. Translated: CASSLSQVTDTQYF.

The chain uses TRBV5-1 and TRBJ2-1, with a weak D call TRBD1 (5 bases). Looked up from germline, CDR1 is SGHRS and CDR2 is YFSETQ. CDR3 length: 16 amino acids. V was shortened by 0 bases and J by 0 bases, with 10 bases between the two germline ends. The CDR3 is CASSLVTVSSYNEQFF. The CDR3 bases are TGCGCCAGCAGCTTGGTGACAGTAAGCTCCTACAATGAGCAGTTCTTC.

This clonotype has a count of ten or more. The chain links TRBV6-5 to TRBJ2-1, with D possibly matching TRBD1 (6 bases). Germline CDR1 and CDR2: MNHEY and SVGAGI. V was shortened by 0 bases and J by 14 bases, with 14 bases between the two germline ends. The CDR3 sequence is 13 residues long. CDR3 in amino acids: CASSYSPGTTEFF. The CDR3 DNA reads TGTGCCAGCAGTTACTCTCCAGGGACAACCGAGTTCTTC.

As regards this clonotype: The likely explanation is a read error, given a far larger clone one base away. The chain combines TRBV12-3 or TRBV12-4 with TRBJ2-1; D might be TRBD2 (6 bases). V lost 7 bases, J lost 2 bases, and 21 bases lay in between. The CDR3 sequence is 17 residues long. CDR3 sequence reads: CASILPWGDSPYNEQFF. CDR3 DNA: TGTGCCAGCATCCTGCCATGGGGGGACTCCCCCTACAATGAGCAGTTCTTC.

This clonotype was counted many times. V gene TRBV24-1 combines with J gene TRBJ1-4; 8 nucleotides match TRBD1. CDR1 is KGHDR and CDR2 is SFDVKD in the germline V gene. The CDR3 has 16 residues. Germline trimming cut 4 bases from V and 4 bases from J; bases unmatched to any gene: 7. Written as DNA, the CDR3 is TGTGCCACCAGTGAGCCCGCAACAGGGGGTAATGAAAAACTGTTTTTT. This gives the protein CATSEPATGGNEKLFF.

This clonotype was found many times. V gene TRBV4-3 combines with J gene TRBJ1-5, with TRBD1 as a possible D gene (5 bases). The germline V gene encodes CDR1 LGHNA and CDR2 YSLEER. Trimming shortened V by 0 bases and J by 5 bases, and 17 bases separated the two germline ends. This CDR3 contains 17 residues. For the CDR3, the DNA is TGCGCCAGCAGCCAAGACTATGGGGCACGCCGGGATCAGCCCCAGCATTTT. This sequence encodes CASSQDYGARRDQPQHF.

Only a few counts were recorded for this clonotype. The chain carries TRBV5-6 and TRBJ2-5, with TRBD2 as a possible D gene (6 bases). The germline V gene encodes CDR1 SGHDT and CDR2 YYEEEE. Deletions cut 0 bases from V and 5 bases from J, with 14 bases between. The CDR3 spans 15 residues. In nucleotides, the CDR3 is TGTGCCAGCAGCTTGGATCCCGGGAGCGTGGAGACCCAGTACTTC. Residues: CASSLDPGSVETQYF.

This chain uses TRBV11-3 with TRBJ2-2; 7 nucleotides line up with TRBD2. CDR1 and CDR2 from the germline V gene are SGHNT and YENEEA. The CDR3 runs to 15 residues. The CDR3 coding sequence is TGTTCTAGCAGCCCTGGGAGGGCTGAGACCGGGGAGCTGTTTTTT. Translated, it gives CSSSPGRAETGELFF.

A word on this clonotype: This clone may be a read error of a much larger clone one base away. The J gene is TRBJ1-1, the V gene TRBV2; unclear D gene. The CDR3 runs 12 residues. Germline V gene sequence: CDR1 SNHLY, CDR2 FYNNEI. The V end lost 11 bases, the J end lost 6 bases, and 16 bases lay between the germline ends. In nucleotides, the CDR3 is TGTGCCGGCGCGGGTTCGATCTCTGAAGCTTTCTTT. The encoded protein is CAGAGSISEAFF.

The V call is TRBV11-3, the J call TRBJ2-3; a possible D gene is TRBD1 (5 bases). Trimming removed 7 bases at V and 5 bases at J, with 13 bases between. The CDR3 consists of 13 residues. CDR1 SGHNT and CDR2 YENEEA come from the germline V gene. DNA of the CDR3: TGTGCCAGCATCCTATACAGGCGAGATACGCAGTATTTT. Encoded protein: CASILYRRDTQYF.